Shown below are 9 T cell receptor beta chains from a single sample sequenced in a study of Tregs in tolerant kidney transplant recipients. Repertoires were generated with immunoSEQ multiplex PCR, while TCRdb's copy carries only in-frame clones and drops some. The table records over 50,000 clones, approximately 83% of them present only once. The sample in question was Tregs from blood, obtained before the transplant. These receptors all stem from a human donor who received a combined kidney and bone marrow transplant.

This chain joins TRBV7-9 and TRBJ2-1; 10 positions match TRBD1. The V gene's germline CDR1 is SEHNR and CDR2 FQNEAQ (reference sequence). The CDR3 has 16 residues. Trimming removed 7 bases from V and 3 bases from J; junction bases left unmatched: 9. The CDR3 sequence is CASTHTTGGHYNEQFF. The CDR3 region has the DNA TGTGCCAGCACCCATACGACAGGGGGCCACTACAATGAGCAGTTCTTC.

V usage is TRBV7-9 and J usage is TRBJ1-1; D is possibly TRBD1 (5 bases). There are 14 residues in the CDR3. The ends were cut back, 5 bases at V and 6 bases at J, with 16 bases in the middle. In germline, CDR1 is SEHNR, CDR2 FQNEAQ (reference sequence). The CDR3 nucleotides read TGTGCCAGCAGCGTGGGGGTTAGGGACCCTGAAGCTTTCTTT. Amino acids: CASSVGVRDPEAFF. Based on the CDR3 plus reference TRBV7-9 and TRBJ1-1, the full variable domain is DTGVSQNPRHKITKRGQNVTFRCDPISEHNRLYWYRQTLGQGPEFLTYFQNEAQLEKSRLLSDRFSAERPKGSFSTLEIQRTEQGDSAMYLCASSVGVRDPEAFFGQGTRLTVV.

This rearrangement joins TRBV6-5 to TRBJ1-1; possible D gene TRBD1, 5 bases. Trimming left V 6 bases short and J 4 bases short, with 18 bases between. CDR3 size: 15 residues. Germline-derived CDR1 and CDR2 are MNHEY and SVGAGI. The CDR3 here is CASRNRRVSGTEAFF. The CDR3 nucleotides read TGTGCCAGCAGGAACCGCAGGGTTTCGGGCACTGAAGCTTTCTTT.

This clone is a singleton in its sample. The chain is built from TRBV10-3 and TRBJ1-3; D is unclear. The V end lost 0 bases, the J end lost 4 bases, and 4 bases lay between the germline ends. Germline CDR1 ENHRY, CDR2 SYGVKD. The CDR3 spans 13 residues. The CDR3 spells CAISESTGNTIYF. The CDR3 DNA is TGTGCCATCAGTGAGTCGACAGGAAACACCATATATTTT.

The chain links TRBV15 to TRBJ1-4; tentatively, D is TRBD1 (5 bases). The germline CDR1 and CDR2 sequences are LNHNV and YYDKDF (reference sequence). V was trimmed by 1 base and J by 2 bases, leaving 11 bases between them. The length of the CDR3 is 16 residues. This CDR3 is CATSRARAGTNEKLFF. The CDR3 nucleotides are TGTGCCACCAGCAGAGCTCGGGCAGGGACTAATGAAAAACTGTTTTTT.

The V and J genes are TRBV28 and TRBJ1-2; 8 bases line up with TRBD1. With V trimmed by 11 bases and J by 7 bases, 15 bases remained unmatched. The germline V gene encodes CDR1 MDHEN and CDR2 SYDVKM. The length of the CDR3 is 14 residues. CDR3 region: CASSLTGAFVGYTF. CDR3 DNA: TGTGCCTCCTCACTGACAGGGGCTTTTGTTGGCTACACCTTC.

The chain is built from TRBV6-5 and TRBJ2-7; D uncertain. Trimming left V 9 bases short and J 6 bases short, with 21 bases between. Germline values: CDR1 MNHEY, CDR2 SVGAGI. The CDR3 totals 14 residues. The CDR3 DNA follows: TGTGCCAGTAGAAGGACCGGCACTCCCAGCGAGCAGTACTTC. Its translation is CASRRTGTPSEQYF.

The rearrangement uses TRBV5-1 and TRBJ2-1; a weak D match, TRBD2 (7 bases). Deletions cut 6 bases from V and 6 bases from J, with 16 bases between. CDR1 and CDR2 (germline): SGHRS, YFSETQ. The CDR3 consists of 14 residues. Here the CDR3 DNA reads TGCGCCAGCACTTCGGGGGGCCCTGTCAATGAGCAGTTCTTC. It specifies CASTSGGPVNEQFF.

The rearrangement links TRBV29-1 to TRBJ2-3, with D perhaps TRBD1 (6 bases). Per germline, CDR1 SQVTM and CDR2 ANQGSEA. The CDR3 has 13 amino acids. The V end lost 6 bases, the J end lost 2 bases, and 12 bases lay between the germline ends. The CDR3 DNA follows: TGCAGCGTGATACAGGGTGCCACAGATACGCAGTATTTT. Its translation is CSVIQGATDTQYF.